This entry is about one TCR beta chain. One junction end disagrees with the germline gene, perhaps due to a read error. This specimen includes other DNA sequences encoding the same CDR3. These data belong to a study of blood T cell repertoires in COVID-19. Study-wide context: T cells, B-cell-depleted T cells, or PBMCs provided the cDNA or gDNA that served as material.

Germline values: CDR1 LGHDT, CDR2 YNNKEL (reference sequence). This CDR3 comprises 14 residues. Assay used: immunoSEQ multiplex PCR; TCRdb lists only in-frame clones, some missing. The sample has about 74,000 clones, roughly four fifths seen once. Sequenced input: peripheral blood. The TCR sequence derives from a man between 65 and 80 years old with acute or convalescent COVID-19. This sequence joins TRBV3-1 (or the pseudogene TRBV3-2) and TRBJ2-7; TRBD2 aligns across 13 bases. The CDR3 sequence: CASSTGTSGVEQYF. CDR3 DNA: TGTGCCAGCAGCACCGGGACTAGCGGGGTCGAGCAGTACTTT.